The 23 T cell receptor beta chains in this list originate from one sample, sequenced in a study of TIL therapy for anti-PD-1-resistant metastatic lung cancer. The immunoSEQ assay was v3. Method: immunoSEQ multiplex PCR; TCRdb's copy keeps in-frame clones and lacks some. The data show just under 60,000 clones, 70% to 75% seen once. The time point is: pre-treatment sample, taken before nivolumab and TIL therapy. This material consisted of blood, taken at baseline. The origin of the receptors is a person between 25 and 80 years old with non-small cell lung cancer.

The chain employs TRBV2 and TRBJ2-3, with D unclear. Germline CDR1 reads SNHLY; CDR2 reads FYNNEI. V dropped 6 bases and J dropped 2 bases, with 6 bases sitting between them. The CDR3 contains 12 residues. CDR3 sequence (DNA): TGTGCCAGCAGACCATTCACAGATACGCAGTATTTT. It encodes CASRPFTDTQYF.

The chain carries TRBV7-2 and TRBJ1-2, with a possible D match to TRBD1 (5 bases). V shed 1 base and J shed 4 bases, with 10 bases lying between them. The germline V gene has CDR1 SGHTA and CDR2 FQGNSA. The CDR3 is 14 amino acids. For the CDR3, the DNA is TGTGCCAGCAGCTTAGGCAGGGTTGGCTATGGCTACACCTTC. Its translation is CASSLGRVGYGYTF.

A single count supports this clone. The rearrangement links TRBV2 to TRBJ2-1; 9 nucleotides align to TRBD1. CDR3 length equals 13 residues. The ends lost 4 bases at V and 10 bases at J; junction bases unmatched: 5. Germline V gene lookup returns CDR1 SNHLY and CDR2 FYNNEI. The CDR3 loop reads CASSGQGGREQFF. The CDR3 nucleotides are TGTGCCAGCAGTGGACAGGGGGGCCGGGAGCAGTTCTTC.

The rearrangement links TRBV18 to TRBJ1-2, with a weak D call TRBD1 (5 bases). The CDR3 length is 15 residues. V lost 6 bases to trimming and J lost 2 bases, with 16 bases between them. CDR1 and CDR2 (germline): KGHSH, LQKENI. The CDR3 nucleotides are TGTGCCAGCTCCGCTGCTCCGGGACCGAACTATGGCTACACCTTC. This gives the protein CASSAAPGPNYGYTF. Drawing the rest from reference TRBV18 and TRBJ1-2, the complete variable domain is NAGVMQNPRHLVRRRGQEARLRCSPMKGHSHVYWYRQLPEEGLKFMVYLQKENIIDESGMPKERFSAEFPKEGPSILRIQQVVRGDSAAYFCASSAAPGPNYGYTFGSGTRLTVV.

The gene calls are TRBV28 and TRBJ1-3; D gene unclear. Germline values: CDR1 MDHEN, CDR2 SYDVKM. The CDR3 loop spans 12 amino acids. The V end was cut by 4 bases, the J end by 6 bases, with 7 bases between. CDR3 sequence reads: CASSSGENTIYF. The CDR3, as DNA: TGTGCCAGCAGTTCTGGGGAAAACACCATATATTTT.

The chain links TRBV7-2 to TRBJ2-5; 15 bases map to TRBD2. V gave up 5 bases and J gave up 4 bases; unmatched junction bases: 2. Germline CDR1 SGHTA, CDR2 FQGNSA. The CDR3 runs 15 residues. CDR3 sequence reads: CASSPGLAGGETQYF. In DNA form, the CDR3 reads TGTGCCAGCAGCCCGGGACTAGCGGGAGGAGAGACCCAGTACTTC.

The chain recombines TRBV19 with TRBJ2-3; 9 bases are a match to TRBD2. Germline CDR1 reads LNHDA; CDR2 reads SQIVND (reference sequence). The CDR3 covers 16 residues. Germline trimming cut 4 bases from V and 3 bases from J; bases unmatched to any gene: 8. CDR3 in amino acids: CASSTSGTSGTDTQYF. CDR3 bases: TGTGCCAGTAGTACTAGCGGGACGAGCGGTACAGATACGCAGTATTTT.

This rearrangement joins TRBV7-8 to TRBJ2-7; D is possibly TRBD1 (5 bases). Germline V gene data show CDR1 as SGHVS and CDR2 as FQNEAQ. With 6 bases removed from V and 3 bases from J, the gap between germline ends came to 9 bases. The CDR3 is 12 amino acids. DNA for the CDR3: TGTGCCAGCAGTCAGGGTTACTACGAGCAGTACTTC. It specifies CASSQGYYEQYF.

The chain uses TRBV19 and TRBJ1-2; possibly TRBD1 for D (5 bases). V gave up 9 bases and J gave up 2 bases, with 13 bases separating them. This CDR3 has 13 amino acids. The germline gives CDR1 LNHDA, CDR2 SQIVND (reference sequence). CDR3 region: CASRQEGNYGYTF. CDR3 nucleotide sequence: TGTGCCAGCAGGCAAGAGGGGAACTATGGCTACACCTTC.

The V and J genes are TRBV5-1 and TRBJ2-1; 11 bases map to TRBD2. The J segment lost 15 bases and the V segment lost 1 base, leaving 6 bases of the junction unmatched. CDR1 and CDR2 from the germline V gene are SGHRS and YFSETQ. This CDR3 spans 13 amino acids. CDR3 residues: CASSLILAGGPFF. Here the CDR3 DNA reads TGCGCCAGCAGCTTGATCCTAGCGGGAGGTCCGTTCTTC.

This clone has a handful of counts. The chain employs TRBV5-8 and TRBJ1-2, with a possible D match to TRBD1 (5 bases). The V gene lost 0 bases and the J gene lost 6 bases, with 15 bases spanning the gap. The length of the CDR3 is 15 residues. Germline CDR1 is SGHTS and CDR2 is YDEGEE. The CDR3 DNA sequence: TGTGCCAGCAGCTTGGGGGGACTGCGTGTTGATGGCTACACCTTC. Translated: CASSLGGLRVDGYTF.

The chain uses TRBV5-1 and TRBJ2-5; D is uncertain. The germline CDR1 and CDR2 sequences are SGHRS and YFSETQ. V lost 0 bases and J 2 bases, leaving 8 bases between the germline ends. The CDR3 runs to 14 residues. This CDR3 is CASSLEALQETQYF. Written as DNA, the CDR3 is TGCGCCAGCAGCTTGGAGGCGCTTCAAGAGACCCAGTACTTC.

This chain connects TRBV4-2 to TRBJ2-7; 10 nucleotides agree with TRBD2. The germline V gene encodes CDR1 LGHNA and CDR2 YNFKEQ. J was trimmed by 5 bases and V by 4 bases; bases with no gene match: 2. The CDR3 loop spans 13 amino acids. CDR3 amino acids: CASSPGTSDEQYF. The CDR3 region has the DNA TGTGCCAGCAGCCCCGGGACTAGCGACGAGCAGTACTTC.

The chain links TRBV11-2 to TRBJ2-3; D possibly corresponds to TRBD2 (5 bases). The CDR3 sequence is 15 residues long. V was clipped by 2 bases and J by 2 bases, with 11 bases between them. Germline V lookup: CDR1 SGHAT, CDR2 FQNNGV. CDR3 nucleotide sequence: TGTGCCAGCAGCTTACGGGTAGCGAACACAGATACGCAGTATTTT. This codes for CASSLRVANTDTQYF. Supplemented by reference TRBV11-2 and TRBJ2-3, the full variable domain reads EAGVAQSPRYKIIEKRQSVAFWCNPISGHATLYWYQQILGQGPKLLIQFQNNGVVDDSQLPKDRFSAERLKGVDSTLKIQPAKLEDSAVYLCASSLRVANTDTQYFGPGTRLTVL.

The gene calls are TRBV6-6 and TRBJ1-5, with D possibly TRBD1 on 5 matching bases. Between the trimmed V and J ends, which lost 7 bases and 7 bases, there was a span of 14 bases. Germline CDR1 is MNHNY and CDR2 is SVGAGI (reference sequence). This CDR3 is 13 amino acids long. The CDR3 region is CASTIRGIQPQHF. For the CDR3, the DNA is TGTGCCAGCACAATAAGGGGAATCCAGCCCCAGCATTTT.

The chain has TRBV19 and TRBJ2-2, with 9 bases that match TRBD1. The germline V gene has CDR1 LNHDA and CDR2 SQIVND (reference sequence). The CDR3 runs to 17 residues. Trimming took 8 bases from V and 0 from J; bases not matched to a gene: 10. CDR3 sequence (DNA): TGTGCCAGTCGCGACAGGGGGTTTATCTCGAACACCGGGGAGCTGTTTTTT. Its protein is CASRDRGFISNTGELFF. Full variable domain (missing parts from reference TRBV19 and TRBJ2-2): DGGITQSPKYLFRKEGQNVTLSCEQNLNHDAMYWYRQDPGQGLRLIYYSQIVNDFQKGDIAEGYSVSREKKESFPLTVTSAQKNPTAFYLCASRDRGFISNTGELFFGEGSRLTVL.

The gene calls are TRBV7-2 and TRBJ2-1, with 8 bases fitting TRBD2. Trimming at V came to 6 bases and at J to 9 bases, leaving 16 bases not matched to a gene. This CDR3 is built from 16 residues. CDR1 is SGHTA, CDR2 FQGNSA, per germline. CDR3 loop: CASRLTAAGGLGEQFF. The CDR3 nucleotides are TGTGCCAGCAGACTTACAGCGGCGGGGGGCCTCGGTGAGCAGTTCTTC.

Only a few counts were recorded for this clone. The chain links TRBV27 to TRBJ2-7; D is perhaps TRBD1 (6 bases). From germline, CDR1 is MNHEY and CDR2 SMNVEV (reference sequence). V lost 5 bases and J lost 3, with 14 bases in between. The CDR3 has 14 residues. The CDR3 sequence is CASSAQLRGYEQYF. CDR3 DNA: TGTGCCAGCAGTGCCCAGCTCAGGGGCTACGAGCAGTACTTC.

V is TRBV5-6 and J is TRBJ2-1; 8 nucleotides line up with TRBD2. V gave up 9 bases and J gave up 5 bases; unmatched junction bases: 10. The CDR3 sequence is 14 residues long. Germline V CDR1 and CDR2: SGHDT, YYEEEE. The CDR3 here is CATREAGVNNEQFF. DNA of the CDR3: TGTGCCACCAGGGAAGCGGGGGTAAACAATGAGCAGTTCTTC.

This clone appeared a single time. The chain carries TRBV11-3 and TRBJ1-3; the D is unclear. The CDR3 length is 16 residues. CDR1 SGHNT and CDR2 YENEEA come from the germline V gene. V lost 1 base, J lost 0 bases, and 10 bases lay in between. CDR3 sequence (DNA): TGTGCCAGCAGCTTAGCGGCCAGACCCTCTGGAAACACCATATATTTT. Residues: CASSLAARPSGNTIYF. Looking up the rest from reference TRBV11-3 and TRBJ1-3 gives the full variable domain: EAGVVQSPRYKIIEKKQPVAFWCNPISGHNTLYWYLQNLGQGPELLIRYENEEAVDDSQLPKDRFSAERLKGVDSTLKIQPAELGDSAVYLCASSLAARPSGNTIYFGEGSWLTVV.

V usage is TRBV7-9 and J usage is TRBJ2-5; D is unclear. CDR1 and CDR2 from the germline V gene are SEHNR and FQNEAQ (reference sequence). The CDR3 is made up of 11 amino acids. V lost 5 bases to trimming and J lost 5 bases, with 6 bases between them. The CDR3 is CASSTSETQYF. CDR3 coding DNA: TGTGCCAGCAGCACCTCGGAGACCCAGTACTTC.

The CDR3 reads CASSLTGVENIQYF. The CDR3 bases are TGCGCCAGCAGCCTGACAGGAGTGGAAAACATTCAGTACTTC. This rearrangement joins TRBV4-3 to TRBJ2-4, with a possible D match to TRBD1 (6 bases). CDR1 is LGHNA and CDR2 is YSLEER in the germline V gene. This CDR3 comprises 14 residues. V was cut by 4 bases and J by 5 bases, with 12 bases left in between.

V and J are TRBV9 and TRBJ2-3, with TRBD2 matching over 11 bases. V lost 3 bases and J lost 2; bases outside the gene matches: 8. This CDR3 contains 17 residues. Germline loops: CDR1 SGDLS, CDR2 YYNGEE. The CDR3, as DNA: TGTGCCAGCAGCGCATACGTAGCGGGGGGGAACACAGATACGCAGTATTTT. This encodes CASSAYVAGGNTDTQYF.